This record looks at one TCR beta chain sequence and its context. CDR3 length: 13 residues. Per germline, CDR1 SGHNT and CDR2 YYREEE (reference sequence). The V gene end was trimmed by 6 bases and the J gene end by 7 bases; junction bases not matched to a gene: 9. This sample is part of a study of shared T cell receptors in the human thymus. Sequencing was performed with immunoSEQ multiplex PCR; in TCRdb, only in-frame clones are kept and a portion is missing. The profile shows hundreds of thousands of clones, approximately 87% of them singletons. Separately, the same data were catalogued under a study of human thymus T cells. That paper notes: Both thymic and peripheral blood repertoires showed apparently biased V and J usage.

Material: thymocytes. The chain links TRBV5-4 to TRBJ1-2, with 7 bases identical to TRBD1. The TCR originated in a boy under two years old with a congenital heart defect. The CDR3 DNA sequence: TGTGCCAGCACCCGAGACAGGGCCCGTGGCTACACCTTC. Amino acid sequence: CASTRDRARGYTF.